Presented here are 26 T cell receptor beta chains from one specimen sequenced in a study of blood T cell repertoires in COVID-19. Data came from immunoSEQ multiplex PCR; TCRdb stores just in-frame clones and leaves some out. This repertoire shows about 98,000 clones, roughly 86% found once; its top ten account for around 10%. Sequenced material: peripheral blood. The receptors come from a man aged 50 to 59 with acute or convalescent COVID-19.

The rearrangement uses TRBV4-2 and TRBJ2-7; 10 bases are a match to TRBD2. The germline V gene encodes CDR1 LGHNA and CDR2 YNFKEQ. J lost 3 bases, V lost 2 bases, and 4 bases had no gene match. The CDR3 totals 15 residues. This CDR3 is CASSQLAGVSYEQYF. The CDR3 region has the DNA TGTGCCAGCAGCCAACTAGCGGGAGTTAGCTACGAGCAGTACTTC.

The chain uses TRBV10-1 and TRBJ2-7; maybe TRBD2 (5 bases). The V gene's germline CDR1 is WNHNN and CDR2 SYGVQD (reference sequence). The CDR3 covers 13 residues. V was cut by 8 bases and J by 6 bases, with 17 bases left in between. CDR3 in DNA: TGCGCCAGCGGAGACAATACGGCGGGCGAGCAGTACTTC. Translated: CASGDNTAGEQYF.

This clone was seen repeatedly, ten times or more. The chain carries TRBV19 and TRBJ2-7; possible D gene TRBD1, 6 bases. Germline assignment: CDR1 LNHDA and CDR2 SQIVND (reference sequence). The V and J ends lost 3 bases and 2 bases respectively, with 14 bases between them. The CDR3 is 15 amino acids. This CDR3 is CASSIQTGITYEQYF. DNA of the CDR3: TGTGCCAGTAGTATCCAGACAGGCATTACCTACGAGCAGTACTTC.

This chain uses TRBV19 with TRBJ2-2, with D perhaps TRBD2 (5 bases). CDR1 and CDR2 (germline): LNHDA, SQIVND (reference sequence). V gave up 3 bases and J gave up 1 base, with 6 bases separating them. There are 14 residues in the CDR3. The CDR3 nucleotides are TGTGCCAGTAGTATCGGGATGAACACCGGGGAGCTGTTTTTT. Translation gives CASSIGMNTGELFF.

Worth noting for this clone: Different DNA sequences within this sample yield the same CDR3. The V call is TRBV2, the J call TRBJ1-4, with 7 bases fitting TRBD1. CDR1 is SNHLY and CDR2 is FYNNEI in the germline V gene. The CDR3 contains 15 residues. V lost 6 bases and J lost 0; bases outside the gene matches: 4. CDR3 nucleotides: TGTGCCAGCAGCCCGACAGGGTCAACTAATGAAAAACTGTTTTTT. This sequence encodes CASSPTGSTNEKLFF. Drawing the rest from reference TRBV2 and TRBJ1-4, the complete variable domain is EPEVTQTPSHQVTQMGQEVILRCVPISNHLYFYWYRQILGQKVEFLVSFYNNEISEKSEIFDDQFSVERPDGSNFTLKIRSTKLEDSAMYFCASSPTGSTNEKLFFGSGTQLSVL.

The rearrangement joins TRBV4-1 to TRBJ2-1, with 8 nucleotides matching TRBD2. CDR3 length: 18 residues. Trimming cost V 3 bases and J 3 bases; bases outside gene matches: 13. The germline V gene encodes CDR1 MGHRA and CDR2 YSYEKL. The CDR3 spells CASSHWATSGPGYNEQFF. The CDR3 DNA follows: TGCGCCAGCAGCCATTGGGCTACTAGCGGCCCGGGCTACAATGAGCAGTTCTTC.

The chain's CDR3 is CSARVSGEQYF. The CDR3 nucleotides are TGCAGTGCTAGAGTGAGCGGCGAGCAGTACTTC. The rearrangement links TRBV20-1 to TRBJ2-7; the D gene is possibly TRBD2 (5 bases). Trimming removed 1 base from V and 6 bases from J, with 7 bases in between. This CDR3 contains 11 residues. The V gene's germline CDR1 is DFQATT and CDR2 SNEGSKA (reference sequence).

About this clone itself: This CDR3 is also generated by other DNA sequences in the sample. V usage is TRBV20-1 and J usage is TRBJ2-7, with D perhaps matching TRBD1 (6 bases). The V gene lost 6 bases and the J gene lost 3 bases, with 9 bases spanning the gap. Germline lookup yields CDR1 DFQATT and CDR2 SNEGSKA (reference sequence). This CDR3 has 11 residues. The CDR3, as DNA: TGCAGTGCCAGGGACAACTACGAGCAGTACTTC. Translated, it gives CSARDNYEQYF.

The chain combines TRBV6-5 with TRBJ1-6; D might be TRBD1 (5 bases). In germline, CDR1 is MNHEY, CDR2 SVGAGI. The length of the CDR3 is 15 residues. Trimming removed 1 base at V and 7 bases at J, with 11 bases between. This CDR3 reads CASSYFQGGNSPLHF. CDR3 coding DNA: TGTGCCAGCAGTTACTTTCAGGGTGGGAATTCACCCCTCCACTTT.

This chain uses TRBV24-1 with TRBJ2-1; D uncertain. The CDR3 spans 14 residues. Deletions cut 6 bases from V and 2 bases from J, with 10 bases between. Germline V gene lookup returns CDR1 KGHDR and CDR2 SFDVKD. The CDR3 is CATSMMGTYNEQFF. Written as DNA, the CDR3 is TGTGCCACCAGTATGATGGGCACCTACAATGAGCAGTTCTTC.

The CDR3 DNA sequence: TGTGCCAGCAGCCCTTATCAGCAGGGCCCCACTGAAGCTTTCTTT. Its translation: CASSPYQQGPTEAFF. V gene TRBV27 combines with J gene TRBJ1-1, with D tentatively TRBD1 (5 bases). This CDR3 has 15 amino acids. V lost 6 bases and J 4 bases, leaving 18 bases between the germline ends. The germline CDR1 and CDR2 sequences are MNHEY and SMNVEV (reference sequence).

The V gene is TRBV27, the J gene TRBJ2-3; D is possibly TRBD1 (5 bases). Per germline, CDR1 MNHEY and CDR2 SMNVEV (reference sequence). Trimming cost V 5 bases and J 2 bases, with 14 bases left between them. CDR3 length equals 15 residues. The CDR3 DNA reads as TGTGCCAGCAGTCTCCGGACACCAATCACAGATACGCAGTATTTT. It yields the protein CASSLRTPITDTQYF.

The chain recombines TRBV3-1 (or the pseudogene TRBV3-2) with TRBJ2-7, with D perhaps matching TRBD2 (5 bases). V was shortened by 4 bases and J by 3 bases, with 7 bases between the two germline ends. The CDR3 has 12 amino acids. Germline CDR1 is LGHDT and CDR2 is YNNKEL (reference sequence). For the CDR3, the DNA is TGTGCCAGCAGCCTAACTAGCTACGAGCAGTACTTC. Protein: CASSLTSYEQYF.

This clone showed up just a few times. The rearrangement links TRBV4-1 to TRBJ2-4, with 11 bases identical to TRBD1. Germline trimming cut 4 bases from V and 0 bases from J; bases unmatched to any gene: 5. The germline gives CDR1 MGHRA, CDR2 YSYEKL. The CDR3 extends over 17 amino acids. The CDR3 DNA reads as TGCGCCAGCAGCCCTCTAGGGACAGGGGGAGCCAAAAACATTCAGTACTTC. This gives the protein CASSPLGTGGAKNIQYF.

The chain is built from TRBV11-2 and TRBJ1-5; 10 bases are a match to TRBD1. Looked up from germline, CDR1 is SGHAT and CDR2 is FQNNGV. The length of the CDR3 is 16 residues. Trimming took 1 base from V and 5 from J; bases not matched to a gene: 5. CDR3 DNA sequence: TGTGCCAGCAGCTTAGGATCGGACAGGGGGTATCAGCCCCAGCATTTT. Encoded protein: CASSLGSDRGYQPQHF.

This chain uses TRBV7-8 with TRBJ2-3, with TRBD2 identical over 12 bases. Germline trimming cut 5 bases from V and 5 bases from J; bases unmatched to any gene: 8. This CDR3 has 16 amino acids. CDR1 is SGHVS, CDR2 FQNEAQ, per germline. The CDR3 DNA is TGTGCCAGCAGCACGTCTAGCGGGAGGGCCGAAGATACGCAGTATTTT. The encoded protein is CASSTSSGRAEDTQYF. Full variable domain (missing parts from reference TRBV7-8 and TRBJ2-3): GAGVSQSPRYKVAKRGQDVALRCDPISGHVSLFWYQQALGQGPEFLTYFQNEAQLDKSGLPSDRFFAERPEGSVSTLKIQRTQQEDSAVYLCASSTSSGRAEDTQYFGPGTRLTVL.

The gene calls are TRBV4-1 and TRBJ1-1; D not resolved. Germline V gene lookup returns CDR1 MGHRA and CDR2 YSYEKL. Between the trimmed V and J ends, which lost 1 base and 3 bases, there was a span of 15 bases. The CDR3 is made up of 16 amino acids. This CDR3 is CASSQGWAGFDTEAFF. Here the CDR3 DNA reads TGCGCCAGCAGCCAAGGATGGGCGGGATTTGACACTGAAGCTTTCTTT.

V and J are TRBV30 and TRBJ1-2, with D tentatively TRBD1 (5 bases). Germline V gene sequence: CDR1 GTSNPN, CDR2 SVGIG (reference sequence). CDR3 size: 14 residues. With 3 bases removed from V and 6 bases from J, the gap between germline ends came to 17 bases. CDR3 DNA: TGTGCCTGGAGCGAGGTAGGGGTAATGGATGGCTACACCTTC. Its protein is CAWSEVGVMDGYTF.

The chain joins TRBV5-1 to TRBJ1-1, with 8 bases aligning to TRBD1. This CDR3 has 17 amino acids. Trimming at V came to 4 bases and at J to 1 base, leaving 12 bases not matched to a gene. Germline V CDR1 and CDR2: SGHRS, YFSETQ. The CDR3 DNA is TGCGCCAGCAGCCCTCGGGCACAGGGGGTCGGGAACACTGAAGCTTTCTTT. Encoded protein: CASSPRAQGVGNTEAFF.

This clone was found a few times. CDR3 nucleotide sequence: TGCGCCAGCAGCGACCGCTCTGGGGGGTCCTACGAGCAGTACTTC. Protein: CASSDRSGGSYEQYF. The rearrangement uses TRBV5-1 and TRBJ2-7, with D perhaps matching TRBD2 (6 bases). The V end lost 4 bases, the J end lost 1 base, and 15 bases lay between the germline ends. There are 15 residues in the CDR3. Germline values: CDR1 SGHRS, CDR2 YFSETQ.

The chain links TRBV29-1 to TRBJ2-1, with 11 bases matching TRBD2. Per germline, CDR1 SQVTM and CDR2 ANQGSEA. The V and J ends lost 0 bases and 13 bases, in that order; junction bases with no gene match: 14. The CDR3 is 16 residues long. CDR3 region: CSVEDRQGLAGGRQFF. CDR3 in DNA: TGCAGCGTTGAAGATAGGCAAGGGCTAGCGGGAGGACGACAGTTCTTC.

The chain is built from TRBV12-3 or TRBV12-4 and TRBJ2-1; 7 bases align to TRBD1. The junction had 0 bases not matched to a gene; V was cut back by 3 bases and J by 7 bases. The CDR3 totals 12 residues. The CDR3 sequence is CASSLTGNEQFF. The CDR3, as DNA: TGTGCCAGCAGTTTGACAGGGAATGAGCAGTTCTTC.

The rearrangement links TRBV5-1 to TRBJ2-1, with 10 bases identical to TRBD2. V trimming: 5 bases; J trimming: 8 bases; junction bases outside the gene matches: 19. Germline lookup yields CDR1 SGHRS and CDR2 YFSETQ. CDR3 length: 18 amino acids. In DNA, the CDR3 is TGCGCCAGCAGGACCGGGACTAGCGCGACGTCTTTTGGGCATGAGCAGTTCTTC. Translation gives CASRTGTSATSFGHEQFF. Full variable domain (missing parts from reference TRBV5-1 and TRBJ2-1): KAGVTQTPRYLIKTRGQQVTLSCSPISGHRSVSWYQQTPGQGLQFLFEYFSETQRNKGNFPGRFSGRQFSNSRSEMNVSTLELGDSALYLCASRTGTSATSFGHEQFFGPGTRLTVL.

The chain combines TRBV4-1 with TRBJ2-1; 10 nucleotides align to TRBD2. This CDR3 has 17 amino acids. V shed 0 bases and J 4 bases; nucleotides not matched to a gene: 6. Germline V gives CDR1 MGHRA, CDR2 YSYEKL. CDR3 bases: TGCGCCAGCAGCCAAGATTTGGGGACTAGCGTTTACAATGAGCAGTTCTTC. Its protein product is CASSQDLGTSVYNEQFF.

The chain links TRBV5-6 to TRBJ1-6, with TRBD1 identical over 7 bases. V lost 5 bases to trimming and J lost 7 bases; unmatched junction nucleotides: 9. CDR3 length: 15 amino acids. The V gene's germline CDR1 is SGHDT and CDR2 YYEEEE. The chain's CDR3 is CASSTPTGINSPLHF. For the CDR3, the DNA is TGTGCCAGCAGTACGCCGACAGGGATAAATTCACCCCTCCACTTT.

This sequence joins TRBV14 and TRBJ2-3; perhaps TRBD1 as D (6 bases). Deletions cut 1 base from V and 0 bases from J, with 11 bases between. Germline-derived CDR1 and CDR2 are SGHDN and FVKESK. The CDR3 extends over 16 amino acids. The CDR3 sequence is CASSQGRRGSTDTQYF. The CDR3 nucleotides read TGTGCCAGCAGCCAAGGACGCAGGGGAAGCACAGATACGCAGTATTTT.